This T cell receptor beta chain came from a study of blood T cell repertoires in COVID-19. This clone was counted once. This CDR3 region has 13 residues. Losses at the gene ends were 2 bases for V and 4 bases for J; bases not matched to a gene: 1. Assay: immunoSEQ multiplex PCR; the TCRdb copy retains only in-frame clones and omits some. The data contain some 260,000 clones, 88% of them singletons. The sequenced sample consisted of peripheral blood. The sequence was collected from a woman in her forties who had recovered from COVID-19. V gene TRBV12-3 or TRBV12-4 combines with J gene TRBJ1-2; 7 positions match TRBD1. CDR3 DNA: TGTGCCAGCAGTTTATCAGGGGGCTATGGCTACACCTTC. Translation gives CASSLSGGYGYTF.